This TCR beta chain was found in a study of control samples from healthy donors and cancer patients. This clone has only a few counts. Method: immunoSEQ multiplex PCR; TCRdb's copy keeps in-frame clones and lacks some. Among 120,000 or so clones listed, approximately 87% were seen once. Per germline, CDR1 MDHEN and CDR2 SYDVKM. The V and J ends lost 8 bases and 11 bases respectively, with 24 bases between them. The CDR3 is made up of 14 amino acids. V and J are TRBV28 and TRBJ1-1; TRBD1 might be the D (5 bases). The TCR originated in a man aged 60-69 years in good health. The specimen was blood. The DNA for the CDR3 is TGTGCCAGCTCCCCCGCCGGGACTCAAGTAGGCGCTTTCTTT. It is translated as CASSPAGTQVGAFF.